This T cell receptor beta chain was recorded in a study of blood T cell repertoires in COVID-19. Overall study context: Acute and convalescent COVID-19 specimens originated in the United States, Italy and Spain. Nucleic acid was either cDNA or gDNA, and it came from T cells, B-cell-depleted T cells, or PBMCs.

Authors' analysis steps: The authors estimated nucleated cell counts from reference gene primer amplification. Here immunoSEQ multiplex PCR was the method, and the copy in TCRdb shows in-frame clones only, minus some. The DNA was the basis for D and trimming; V, J and clone size are from that table. The data hold 210,000 or so clones, with approximately 85% observed a single time. Germline loops: CDR1 SGHRS, CDR2 YFSETQ. The CDR3 has 15 amino acids. V lost 4 bases to trimming and J lost 3 bases; unmatched junction nucleotides: 6. The V call is TRBV5-1, the J call TRBJ2-1, with 8 bases identical to TRBD1. This TCR was recovered from a man aged 45-60 years with COVID-19, enrolled during active disease. The source material was peripheral blood. The DNA of the CDR3 is TGCGCCAGCAGCACTGGACAGGGCCGCTACAATGAGCAGTTCTTC. Residues: CASSTGQGRYNEQFF.